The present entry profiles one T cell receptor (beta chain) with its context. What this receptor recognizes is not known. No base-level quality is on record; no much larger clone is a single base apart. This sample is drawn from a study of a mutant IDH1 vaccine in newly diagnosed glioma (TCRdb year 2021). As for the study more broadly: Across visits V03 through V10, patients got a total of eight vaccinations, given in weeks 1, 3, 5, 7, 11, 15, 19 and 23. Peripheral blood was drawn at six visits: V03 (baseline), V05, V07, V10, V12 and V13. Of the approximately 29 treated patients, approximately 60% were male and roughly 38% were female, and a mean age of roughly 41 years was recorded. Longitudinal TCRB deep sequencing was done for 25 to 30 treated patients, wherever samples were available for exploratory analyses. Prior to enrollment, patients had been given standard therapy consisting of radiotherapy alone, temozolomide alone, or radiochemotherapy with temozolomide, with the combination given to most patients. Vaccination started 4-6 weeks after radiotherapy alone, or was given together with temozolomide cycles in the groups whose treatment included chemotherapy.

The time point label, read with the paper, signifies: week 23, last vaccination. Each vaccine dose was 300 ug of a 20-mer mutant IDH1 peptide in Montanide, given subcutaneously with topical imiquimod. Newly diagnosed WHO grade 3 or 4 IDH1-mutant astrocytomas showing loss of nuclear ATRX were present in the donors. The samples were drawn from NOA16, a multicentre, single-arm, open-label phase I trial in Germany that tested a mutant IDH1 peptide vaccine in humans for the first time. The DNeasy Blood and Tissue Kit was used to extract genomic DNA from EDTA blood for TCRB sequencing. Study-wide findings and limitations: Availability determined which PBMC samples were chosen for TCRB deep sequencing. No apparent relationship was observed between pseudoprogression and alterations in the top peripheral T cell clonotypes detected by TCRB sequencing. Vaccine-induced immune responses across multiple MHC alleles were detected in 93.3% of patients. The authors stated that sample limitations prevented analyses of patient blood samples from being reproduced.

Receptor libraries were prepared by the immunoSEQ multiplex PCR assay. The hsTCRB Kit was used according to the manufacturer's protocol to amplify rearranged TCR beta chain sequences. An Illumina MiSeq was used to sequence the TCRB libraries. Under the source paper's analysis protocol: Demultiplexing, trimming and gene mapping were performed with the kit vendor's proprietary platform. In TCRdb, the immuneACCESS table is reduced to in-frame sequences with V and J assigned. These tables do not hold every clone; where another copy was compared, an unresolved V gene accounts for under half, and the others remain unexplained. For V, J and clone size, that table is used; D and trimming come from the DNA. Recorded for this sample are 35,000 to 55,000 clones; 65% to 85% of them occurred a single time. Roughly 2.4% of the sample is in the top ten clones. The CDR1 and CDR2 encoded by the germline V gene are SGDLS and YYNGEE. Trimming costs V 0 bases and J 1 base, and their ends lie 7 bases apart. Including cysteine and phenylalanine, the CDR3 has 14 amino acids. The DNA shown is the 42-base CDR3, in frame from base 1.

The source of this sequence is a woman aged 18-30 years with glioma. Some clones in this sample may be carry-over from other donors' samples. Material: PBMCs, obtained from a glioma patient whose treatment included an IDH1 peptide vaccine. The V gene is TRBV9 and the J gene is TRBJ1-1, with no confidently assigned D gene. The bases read TGTGCCAGCAGCGTAGGGTCAGCGAACACTGAAGCTTTCTTT. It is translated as CASSVGSANTEAFF.